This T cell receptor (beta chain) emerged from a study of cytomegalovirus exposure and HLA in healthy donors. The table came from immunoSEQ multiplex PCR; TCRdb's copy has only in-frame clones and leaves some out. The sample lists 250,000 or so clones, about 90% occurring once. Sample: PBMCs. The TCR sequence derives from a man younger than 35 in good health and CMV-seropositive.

In DNA form, the CDR3 reads TGCGCCAGCAGCCGATTCTGGACAGCTAAGAACACTGAAGCTTTCTTT. This sequence encodes CASSRFWTAKNTEAFF. J is TRBJ1-1 and V is TRBV4-1; TRBD1 is a possible D gene (6 bases). V was shortened by 4 bases and J by 1 base, with 16 bases between the two germline ends. Germline assignment: CDR1 MGHRA and CDR2 YSYEKL. The CDR3 has 16 residues.